These 4 T cell receptor beta chains originate from one sample sequenced in a study of PD-L1 blockade in urothelial cancer. The sample's time point: peripheral blood 6 weeks after treatment start. Assay used: immunoSEQ multiplex PCR; TCRdb lists only in-frame clones, some missing. The table lists about 51,000 clones, around nine tenths of them singletons. Sequencing was performed on PBMCs, taken around atezolizumab (anti-PD-L1) treatment. The receptor set was obtained from a man aged 55 to 70 with urothelial cancer.

The chain uses TRBV4-3 and TRBJ2-2, with D possibly being TRBD2 (5 bases). Germline V gene data show CDR1 as LGHNA and CDR2 as YSLEER. The ends were cut back, 3 bases at V and 5 bases at J, with 10 bases in the middle. The length of the CDR3 is 14 residues. The CDR3 spells CASSQIPGTGELFF. The CDR3 DNA reads as TGCGCCAGCAGCCAGATCCCGGGAACCGGGGAGCTGTTTTTT.

The chain has TRBV18 and TRBJ1-2; 8 nucleotides agree with TRBD1. The germline V gene encodes CDR1 KGHSH and CDR2 LQKENI. Trimming removed 2 bases from V and 8 bases from J; junction bases left unmatched: 16. The length of the CDR3 is 17 residues. CDR3 coding DNA: TGTGCCAGCTCACCAGAGGCCAGGGGGCGCCGAAGTCAGGGCTACACCTTC. It encodes CASSPEARGRRSQGYTF.

The chain joins TRBV7-6 to TRBJ2-5; tentatively, D is TRBD2 (5 bases). Germline CDR1 reads SGHVS; CDR2 reads FNYEAQ. The CDR3 contains 13 residues. The ends were cut back, 5 bases at V and 0 bases at J, with 7 bases in the middle. Here the CDR3 DNA reads TGTGCCAGCAGCGCGGGTAACCAAGAGACCCAGTACTTC. Its translation is CASSAGNQETQYF. Variable domain in full (rest from reference TRBV7-6 and TRBJ2-5): GAGVSQSPRYKVTKRGQDVALRCDPISGHVSLYWYRQALGQGPEFLTYFNYEAQQDKSGLPNDRFSAERPEGSISTLTIQRTEQRDSAMYRCASSAGNQETQYFGPGTRLLVL.

This chain links TRBV27 with TRBJ2-3, with 10 positions matching TRBD1. Germline V gives CDR1 MNHEY, CDR2 SMNVEV (reference sequence). CDR3 size: 14 residues. The V segment lost 6 bases and the J segment 5 bases; nucleotides outside the gene matches: 5. The CDR3 is CASRGQGWRDTQYF. As DNA, the CDR3 is TGTGCCAGCAGGGGACAGGGGTGGAGAGATACGCAGTATTTT.